Each of the 9 T cell receptor beta chains below was sequenced from the same sample in a study of shared clonotypes between healthy human individuals. The assay was immunoSEQ multiplex PCR, and TCRdb's table has in-frame clones only and misses some. The repertoire consists of about 1.5 million clones, with approximately 98% occurring once and the leading ten covering roughly 0.42%. Sequencing used naive CD4+ T cells sorted from blood. Noted subset: CD45RA+ positively selected. All receptors derive from a man aged 30 to 45 in good health.

V usage is TRBV2 and J usage is TRBJ1-5; 8 bases match TRBD1. The CDR3 is 14 amino acids. V shed 7 bases and J 6 bases; nucleotides not matched to a gene: 8. Germline V gene lookup returns CDR1 SNHLY and CDR2 FYNNEI. The DNA for the CDR3 is TGTGCCAGCACATCAGACAGGGGTCGTCAGCCCCAGCATTTT. Its translation is CASTSDRGRQPQHF. The whole variable domain, filled in from reference TRBV2 and TRBJ1-5, reads EPEVTQTPSHQVTQMGQEVILRCVPISNHLYFYWYRQILGQKVEFLVSFYNNEISEKSEIFDDQFSVERPDGSNFTLKIRSTKLEDSAMYFCASTSDRGRQPQHFGDGTRLSIL.

Remarks on this clone: Other DNA sequences in this specimen translate into the identical CDR3. The rearrangement links TRBV28 to TRBJ1-1, with D possibly being TRBD1 (5 bases). Germline V lookup: CDR1 MDHEN, CDR2 SYDVKM. V was pared by 5 bases and J by 5 bases, with 6 bases between. This CDR3 spans 11 amino acids. This CDR3 is CASSGGTEAFF. The CDR3, as DNA: TGTGCCAGCAGTGGGGGGACTGAAGCTTTCTTT.

This chain uses TRBV6-5 with TRBJ2-1; 8 bases line up with TRBD2. Germline trimming cut 4 bases from V and 3 bases from J; bases unmatched to any gene: 5. The V gene's germline CDR1 is MNHEY and CDR2 SVGAGI. This CDR3 is 15 amino acids long. The CDR3 loop reads CASSLTSANYNEQFF. Here the CDR3 DNA reads TGTGCCAGCAGTTTGACTAGCGCTAACTACAATGAGCAGTTCTTC.

The table lists this clone with a count of one. The chain couples TRBV11-2 to TRBJ2-7; D is possibly TRBD2 (6 bases). V lost 5 bases, J lost 2 bases, and 10 bases lay in between. This CDR3 has 13 residues. Germline V gene sequence: CDR1 SGHAT, CDR2 FQNNGV. The CDR3 spells CASSGTQAYEQYF. Written as DNA, the CDR3 is TGTGCCAGCAGCGGGACTCAAGCCTACGAGCAGTACTTC.

The chain employs TRBV4-1 and TRBJ2-7; D possibly corresponds to TRBD2 (5 bases). V gave up 1 base and J gave up 2 bases, with 15 bases separating them. Germline CDR1 is MGHRA and CDR2 is YSYEKL. This CDR3 comprises 16 residues. CDR3: CASSQVFRERPYEQYF. CDR3 nucleotide sequence: TGCGCCAGCAGCCAAGTTTTTAGGGAGAGGCCCTACGAGCAGTACTTC.

V usage is TRBV7-9 and J usage is TRBJ2-7; D not certain. The CDR3 covers 13 residues. V lost 3 bases and J lost 3, with 9 bases in between. Germline values: CDR1 SEHNR, CDR2 FQNEAQ (reference sequence). The CDR3 bases are TGTGCCAGCAGCTTCCTGGGTGTCTACGAGCAGTACTTC. Encoded protein: CASSFLGVYEQYF.

This chain joins TRBV25-1 and TRBJ2-3; D unclear. Germline CDR1 MGHDK, CDR2 SYGVNS. The CDR3 length is 12 residues. V was trimmed by 4 bases and J by 2 bases, leaving 4 bases between them. The CDR3 loop reads CASSGFTDTQYF. CDR3 DNA: TGTGCCAGCAGTGGGTTCACAGATACGCAGTATTTT.

V and J are TRBV2 and TRBJ2-3, with D tentatively TRBD2 (5 bases). The germline V gene encodes CDR1 SNHLY and CDR2 FYNNEI. The CDR3 is 13 residues long. V was trimmed by 6 bases and J by 0 bases, leaving 7 bases between them. The chain's CDR3 is CASRRASTDTQYF. The DNA of the CDR3 is TGTGCCAGCAGGCGGGCCAGCACAGATACGCAGTATTTT.

The chain couples TRBV7-3 to TRBJ1-4; D might be TRBD1 (6 bases). CDR3 length: 15 residues. V was clipped by 7 bases and J by 6 bases, with 18 bases between them. Germline V CDR1 and CDR2: SGHTA, FQGTGA. In DNA form, the CDR3 reads TGTGCCAGCATCCCTTTTAGGGGGAATCATGAAAAACTGTTTTTT. This encodes CASIPFRGNHEKLFF.